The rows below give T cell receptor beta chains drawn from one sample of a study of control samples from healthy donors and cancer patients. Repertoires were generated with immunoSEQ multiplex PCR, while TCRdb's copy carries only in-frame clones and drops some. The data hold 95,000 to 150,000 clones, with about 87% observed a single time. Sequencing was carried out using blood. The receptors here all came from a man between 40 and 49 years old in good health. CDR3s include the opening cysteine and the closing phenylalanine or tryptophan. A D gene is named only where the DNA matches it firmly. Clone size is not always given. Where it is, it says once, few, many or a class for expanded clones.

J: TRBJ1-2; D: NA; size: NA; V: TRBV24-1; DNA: TGTGCCACCAGTGATTCCCGGGACATGTGGGCCTACACCTTC; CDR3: CATSDSRDMWAYTF
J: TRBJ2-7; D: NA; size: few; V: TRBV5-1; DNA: TGCGCCAGCAGCTTGGCCGGGAACAACTACGAGCAGTACTTC; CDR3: CASSLAGNNYEQYF
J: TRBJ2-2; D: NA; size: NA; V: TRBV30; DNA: TGTGCCTGGAGAGATTCGGGACTTACGAACACCGGGGAGCTGTTTTTT; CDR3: CAWRDSGLTNTGELFF
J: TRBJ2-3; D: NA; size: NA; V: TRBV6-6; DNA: TGTGCCAGCAGCCCCCAGAGGGGCGCAGATACGCAGTATTTT; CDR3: CASSPQRGADTQYF
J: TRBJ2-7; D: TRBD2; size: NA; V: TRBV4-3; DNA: TGCGCCAGCAGCCAAGGGGAGGGCCCCTACTACGAGCAGTACTTC; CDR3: CASSQGEGPYYEQYF
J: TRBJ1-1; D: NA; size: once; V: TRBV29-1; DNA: TGCAGCGTTGAAGTATTGGGGAATAGGGCTTTCTTT; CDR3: CSVEVLGNRAFF
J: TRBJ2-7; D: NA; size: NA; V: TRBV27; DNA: TGTGCCAGCAGCAAGGGAAGGGTTTTCGACGAGCAGTACTTC; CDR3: CASSKGRVFDEQYF
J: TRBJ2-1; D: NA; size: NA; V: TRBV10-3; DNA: TGTGCCATCAGTCAATCTCACGACAGTTACAATGAGCAGTTCTTC; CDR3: CAISQSHDSYNEQFF
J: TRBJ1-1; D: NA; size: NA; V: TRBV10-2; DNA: TGCGCCAGCAGGGAAGGGGGTGGGAACACTGAAGCTTTCTTT; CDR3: CASREGGGNTEAFF
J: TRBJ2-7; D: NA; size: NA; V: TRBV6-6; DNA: TGTGCCAGCAGTCCTGACATTTCCTACGAGCAGTACTTC; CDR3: CASSPDISYEQYF
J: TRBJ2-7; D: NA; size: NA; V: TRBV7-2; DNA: TGTGCCAGCAGCTTAGCGGCCGGGGTCTACGAGCAGTACTTC; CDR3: CASSLAAGVYEQYF
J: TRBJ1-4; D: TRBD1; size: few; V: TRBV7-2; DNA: TGTGCCAGCAGCTCGGGACAGCCAGGGATTGAAAAACTGTTTTTT; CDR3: CASSSGQPGIEKLFF
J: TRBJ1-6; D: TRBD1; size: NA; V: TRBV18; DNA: TGTGCCAGCTCACGACAGGGAGGCTTGTCACCCCTCCACTTT; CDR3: CASSRQGGLSPLHF
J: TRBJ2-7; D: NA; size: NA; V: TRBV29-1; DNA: TGCAGCGTTGAAGCCCCCGGGACCTACGAGCAGTACTTC; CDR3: CSVEAPGTYEQYF
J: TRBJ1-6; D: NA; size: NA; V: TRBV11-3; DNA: TGTGCCAGCAGCCCGGACAGTATTATTTCACCCCTCCACTTT; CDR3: CASSPDSIISPLHF
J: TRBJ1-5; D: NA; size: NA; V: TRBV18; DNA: TGTGCCAGCTCACTGACCGACAGCGGCAATCAGCCCCAGCATTTT; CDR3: CASSLTDSGNQPQHF
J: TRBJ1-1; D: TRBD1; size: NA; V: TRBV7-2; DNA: TGTGCCAGCAGCTGGACAGGGGGGAGCACTGAAGCTTTCTTT; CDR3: CASSWTGGSTEAFF
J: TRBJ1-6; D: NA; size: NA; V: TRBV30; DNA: TGTGCCTGGAGTTTGGGCAGAGACTCCTATAATTCACCCCTCCACTTT; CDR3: CAWSLGRDSYNSPLHF
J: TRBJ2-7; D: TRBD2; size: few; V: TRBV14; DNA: TGTGCCAGCAGCCAATTTTCGGGCCTAGCGGGGGTCAACGAGCAGTACTTC; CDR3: CASSQFSGLAGVNEQYF
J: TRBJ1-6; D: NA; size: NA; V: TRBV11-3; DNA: TGTGCCAGCAGCTTAGATTCCCTTGACATGAGTTCACCCCTCCACTTT; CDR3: CASSLDSLDMSSPLHF
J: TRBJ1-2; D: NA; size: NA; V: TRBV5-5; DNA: TGTGCCAGCAGCTTGCCAGGGGATAGCTATGGCTACACCTTC; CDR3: CASSLPGDSYGYTF
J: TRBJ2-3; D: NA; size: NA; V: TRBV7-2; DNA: TGTGCCAGCAGCTCCCAGGGATCCCGCACAGATACGCAGTATTTT; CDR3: CASSSQGSRTDTQYF
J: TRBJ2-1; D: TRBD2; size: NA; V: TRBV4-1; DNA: TGCGCCAGCAGCCCCGAGACTAGGCGGGGGGGCCAAGGTGAGCAGTTCTTC; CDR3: CASSPETRRGGQGEQFF
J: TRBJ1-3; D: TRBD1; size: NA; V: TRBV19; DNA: TGTGCCAGTGACAGGGGGAGAGCTGAAAACACCATATATTTT; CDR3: CASDRGRAENTIYF
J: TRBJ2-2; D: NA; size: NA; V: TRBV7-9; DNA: TGTGCCAGCAGCCCACCCGGGGGTAGAAACACCGGGGAGCTGTTTTTT; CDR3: CASSPPGGRNTGELFF
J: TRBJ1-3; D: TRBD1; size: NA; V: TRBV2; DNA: TGTGCCAGCCGACCGGACAGGGGGTTGTCTGGAAACACCATATATTTT; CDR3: CASRPDRGLSGNTIYF
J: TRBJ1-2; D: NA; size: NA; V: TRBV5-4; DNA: TGTGCCAGCAGCCGTAATACGTATTATGAGGGCTACACCTTC; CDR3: CASSRNTYYEGYTF
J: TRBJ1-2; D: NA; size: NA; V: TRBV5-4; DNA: TGTGCCAGCAGCCCCGGACAGCACTATGGCTACACCTTC; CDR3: CASSPGQHYGYTF
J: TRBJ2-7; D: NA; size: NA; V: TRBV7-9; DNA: TGTGCCAGCAGACCCGAGACCGGGACACTAGTTTACGAGCAGTACTTC; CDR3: CASRPETGTLVYEQYF
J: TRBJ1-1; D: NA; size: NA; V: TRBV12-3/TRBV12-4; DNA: TGTGCCAGCTTGGGGCAGATGAACACTGAAGCTTTCTTT; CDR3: CASLGQMNTEAFF
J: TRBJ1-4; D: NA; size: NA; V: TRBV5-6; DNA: TGTGCCAGCAGCTTGCCGGGGACCGCAACTAATGAAAAACTGTTTTTT; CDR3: CASSLPGTATNEKLFF
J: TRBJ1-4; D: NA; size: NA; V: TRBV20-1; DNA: TGCAGTGCTAGGGGGGGGGAAAAACTGTTTTTT; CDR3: CSARGGEKLFF
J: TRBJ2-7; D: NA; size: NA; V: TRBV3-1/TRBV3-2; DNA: TGTGCCAGCAGCCAAATTAGGTCCCTAGTAGGTTACGAGCAGTACTTC; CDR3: CASSQIRSLVGYEQYF
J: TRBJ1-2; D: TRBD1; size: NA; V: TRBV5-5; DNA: TGTGCCAGCAGCTCTGGGACAGGGTATGTTTACGGCTACACCTTC; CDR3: CASSSGTGYVYGYTF
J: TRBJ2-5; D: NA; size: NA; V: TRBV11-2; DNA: TGTGCCAGCAGCTTAGATCAGGGAGGCGAGACCCAGTACTTC; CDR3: CASSLDQGGETQYF
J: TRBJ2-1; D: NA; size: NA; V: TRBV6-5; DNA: TGTGCCAGCAATGCGCGGGATGAGCAGTTCTTC; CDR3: CASNARDEQFF
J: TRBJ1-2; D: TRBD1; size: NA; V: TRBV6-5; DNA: TGTGCCAGCAGGGGGACAGCCAATCTGAACTATGGCTACACCTTC; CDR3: CASRGTANLNYGYTF
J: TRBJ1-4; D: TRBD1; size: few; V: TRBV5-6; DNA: TGTGCCAGCAGCTCTACAGGGGGACTACTGTTTTTT; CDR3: CASSSTGGLLFF
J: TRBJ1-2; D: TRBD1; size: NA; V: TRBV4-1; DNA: TGCGCCAGCAGCCAGGGACAGAGCTACCAAGGCGGCTACACCTTC; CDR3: CASSQGQSYQGGYTF
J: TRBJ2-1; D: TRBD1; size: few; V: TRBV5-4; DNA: TGTGCCAGCAGCTTGGCCGGAGGGACAGGCATCTACAATGAGCAGTTCTTC; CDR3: CASSLAGGTGIYNEQFF
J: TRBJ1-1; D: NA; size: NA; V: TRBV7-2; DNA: TGTGCCAGCAGCAGGCAGGGAAAAGGTGAAGCTTTCTTT; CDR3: CASSRQGKGEAFF
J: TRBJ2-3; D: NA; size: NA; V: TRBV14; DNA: TGTGCCAGCAGCCAAAACGCCCTCGAGACCCACCCGGCGCAGTATTTT; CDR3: CASSQNALETHPAQYF
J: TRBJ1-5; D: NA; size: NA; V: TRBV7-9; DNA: TGTGCCAGCAGCTTAGGTCAAGAACAGCCCCAGCATTTT; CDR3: CASSLGQEQPQHF
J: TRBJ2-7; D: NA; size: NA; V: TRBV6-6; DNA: TGTGCCGTTAAAAGCTACACAACCTACGAGCAGTACTTC; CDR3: CAVKSYTTYEQYF
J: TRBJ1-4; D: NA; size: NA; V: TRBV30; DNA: TGTGCCTGGACAGCGATAAATGAAAAACTGTTTTTT; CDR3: CAWTAINEKLFF
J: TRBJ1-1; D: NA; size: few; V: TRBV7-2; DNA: TGTGCCAGCAGCTTAAGGTGGACCACTGAAGCTTTCTTT; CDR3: CASSLRWTTEAFF
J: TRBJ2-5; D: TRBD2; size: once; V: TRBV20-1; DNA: TGCAGTGCTAGTCGGACTAGGCAAGAGACCCAGTACTTC; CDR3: CSASRTRQETQYF